This T cell receptor beta chain was sequenced during a study of beta chain features in type 1 diabetes. Overall study findings and caveats: The study found moderately but significantly shorter TCRB CDR3s in all four CD4+ subsets of Type 1 diabetes patients.

As to this clone: Its antigen is still unknown.

As every portion of the isolated RNA was reverse transcribed, the sequencing read expressed TCRB transcripts. Sequenced by immunoSEQ multiplex PCR; TCRdb stores in-frame clones only, minus some. The table has under 300,000 clones, approximately 14% seen once; the top ten hold 0.015% to 0.02%. In germline, CDR1 is SGHRS, CDR2 YFSETQ. Unmatched junction bases numbered 13, after V lost 5 bases and J lost 2 bases. The CDR3 runs 17 residues. The J gene is TRBJ2-5, the V gene TRBV5-1; 9 bases fit TRBD1. The sequencing input was naive CD4+ T cells from blood. The sequence was obtained from a man between 25 and 39 years old with type 1 diabetes. The CDR3 sequence: CASRENSGTGLQETQYF. The CDR3 region has the DNA TGCGCCAGCAGGGAGAACTCCGGGACAGGGCTGCAAGAGACCCAGTACTTC.